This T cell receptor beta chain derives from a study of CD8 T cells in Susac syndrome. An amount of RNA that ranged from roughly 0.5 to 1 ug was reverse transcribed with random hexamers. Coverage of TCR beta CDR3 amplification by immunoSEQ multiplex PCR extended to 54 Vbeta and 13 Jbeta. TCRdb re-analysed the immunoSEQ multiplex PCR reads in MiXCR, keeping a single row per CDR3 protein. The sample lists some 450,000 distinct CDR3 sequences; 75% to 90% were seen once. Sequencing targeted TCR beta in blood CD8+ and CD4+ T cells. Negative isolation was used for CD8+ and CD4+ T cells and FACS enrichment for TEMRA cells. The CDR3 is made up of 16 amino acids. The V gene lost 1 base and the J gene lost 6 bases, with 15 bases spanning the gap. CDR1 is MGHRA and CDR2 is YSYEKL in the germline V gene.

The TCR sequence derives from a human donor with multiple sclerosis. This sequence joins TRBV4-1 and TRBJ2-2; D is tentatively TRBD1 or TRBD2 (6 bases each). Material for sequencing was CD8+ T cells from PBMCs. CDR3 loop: CASSQVAGGQSGELFF. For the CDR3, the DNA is TGCGCCAGCAGCCAAGTGGCCGGGGGCCAATCCGGGGAGCTGTTTTTT.